Below, 16 T cell receptor beta chains from the same sample are listed, as sequenced in a study of shared clonotypes between healthy human individuals. This table comes from immunoSEQ multiplex PCR, and its TCRdb copy is limited to in-frame clones, with some not included. The sample shows 850,000 to 1,200,000 clones, roughly 80% of them seen only once. The sample was memory CD4+ T cells sorted from blood. Stated subset: CD45RA-negative fraction. All receptors come from a man aged 18-30 years in good health.

This clone was recorded a few times. The V call is TRBV5-6, the J call TRBJ2-4, with TRBD1 matching 9 bases. The CDR3 spans 14 residues. CDR1 SGHDT and CDR2 YYEEEE come from the germline V gene. V lost 6 bases and J lost 7; bases outside the gene matches: 8. DNA of the CDR3: TGTGCCAGCACCCCTGACAGGGGGGGGAACATTCAGTACTTC. This codes for CASTPDRGGNIQYF.

This clone was seen a few times. J is TRBJ2-5 and V is TRBV2; TRBD1 aligns across 9 bases. Germline CDR1 reads SNHLY; CDR2 reads FYNNEI. V was clipped by 6 bases and J by 4 bases; unmatched bases: 0. CDR3 length equals 12 residues. For the CDR3, the DNA is TGTGCCAGCAGGGGACAGGGAGAGACCCAGTACTTC. Protein product: CASRGQGETQYF.

The chain is built from TRBV4-1 and TRBJ2-7; 10 positions match TRBD1. The V gene end was trimmed by 5 bases and the J gene end by 3 bases; junction bases not matched to a gene: 13. This CDR3 region has 17 residues. Germline-derived CDR1 and CDR2 are MGHRA and YSYEKL. The CDR3 nucleotides read TGCGCCAGCAGCTTGGGAGGGGGCCGGGACAGGGGCTACGAGCAGTACTTC. Its translation: CASSLGGGRDRGYEQYF.

V is TRBV2 and J is TRBJ2-1; 8 bases match TRBD2. V lost 10 bases to trimming and J lost 6 bases; unmatched junction nucleotides: 8. The CDR3 runs to 13 residues. Germline CDR1 and CDR2: SNHLY and FYNNEI. The CDR3 sequence: CATLPREVNEQFF. As DNA, the CDR3 is TGTGCCACCCTGCCGCGGGAGGTCAATGAGCAGTTCTTC.

This sequence joins TRBV6-4 and TRBJ2-7, with a possible D match to TRBD2 (6 bases). CDR3 length equals 16 residues. Trimming stripped 0 bases from V and 3 bases from J, with 15 bases between. Germline CDR1 is MRHNA and CDR2 is SNTAGT. The DNA of the CDR3 is TGTGCCAGCAGTGACTCGATGAAGGGACTTCTCTACGAGCAGTACTTC. This gives the protein CASSDSMKGLLYEQYF.

This clone has just one count. The chain recombines TRBV7-2 with TRBJ1-1; D is ambiguous. The germline V and J ends were trimmed by 3 bases and 8 bases, with 7 bases remaining between them. The CDR3 is made up of 11 amino acids. CDR1 and CDR2 (germline): SGHTA, FQGNSA. In DNA form, the CDR3 reads TGTGCCAGCAGCTTTAGGCAGGAAGCTTTCTTT. Translated: CASSFRQEAFF.

This clone showed up many times. The chain couples TRBV7-2 to TRBJ2-1, with 11 bases lining up with TRBD2. The germline V gene has CDR1 SGHTA and CDR2 FQGNSA. This CDR3 region has 17 residues. The ends lost 2 bases at V and 7 bases at J; junction bases unmatched: 10. The CDR3 region is CASSLRTTSGSANEQFF. In DNA form, the CDR3 reads TGTGCCAGCAGCTTAAGGACAACTAGCGGGAGTGCAAATGAGCAGTTCTTC.

This chain joins TRBV10-3 and TRBJ1-2; TRBD1 matches 10 bases. V gave up 3 bases and J gave up 8 bases; unmatched junction bases: 6. Germline CDR1 ENHRY, CDR2 SYGVKD. This CDR3 has 14 residues. Written as DNA, the CDR3 is TGTGCCATCAGTGACGGACAGGGGGGTGAGGGCTACACCTTC. This encodes CAISDGQGGEGYTF.

The rearrangement uses TRBV19 and TRBJ1-2; D gene unclear. The V end lost 2 bases, the J end lost 6 bases, and 31 bases lay between the germline ends. CDR3 length equals 20 residues. The germline gives CDR1 LNHDA, CDR2 SQIVND (reference sequence). The CDR3 nucleotides are TGTGCCAGTAGTATACGTGGCCGTCGGCCAGGAGAAATTCAGCGGAATGGCTACACCTTC. The encoded protein is CASSIRGRRPGEIQRNGYTF.

This chain joins TRBV7-2 and TRBJ2-1; no clear D. Trimming cost V 4 bases and J 5 bases, with 9 bases left between them. This CDR3 contains 13 residues. CDR1 is SGHTA and CDR2 is FQGNSA in the germline V gene. Here the CDR3 reads CASSSLINNEQFF. The CDR3 bases are TGTGCCAGCAGCTCCCTAATCAACAATGAGCAGTTCTTC.

The CDR3 loop is CASSEIQGPQHF. Written as DNA, the CDR3 is TGCGCCAGCAGTGAAATCCAGGGGCCCCAGCATTTT. The rearrangement uses TRBV10-2 and TRBJ1-5; a possible D gene is TRBD1 (5 bases). V was cut by 3 bases and J by 9 bases, with 9 bases left in between. The CDR3 length is 12 residues. Germline CDR1 is WSHSY and CDR2 is SAAADI.

This rearrangement joins TRBV5-4 to TRBJ2-6, with D unclear. Trimming shortened V by 2 bases and J by 1 base, and 7 bases separated the two germline ends. This CDR3 has 15 residues. Per germline, CDR1 SGHNT and CDR2 YYREEE (reference sequence). This CDR3 reads CASSLEVSGANVLTF. The CDR3 bases are TGTGCCAGCAGCTTAGAGGTATCTGGGGCCAACGTCCTGACTTTC.

The rearrangement joins TRBV30 to TRBJ2-7; 8 nucleotides agree with TRBD1. V dropped 3 bases and J dropped 4; count of bases not matched to a gene: 11. The CDR3 runs 15 residues. Germline loops: CDR1 GTSNPN, CDR2 SVGIG (reference sequence). The CDR3, as DNA: TGTGCCTGGAGGACCGGACAGGGAAGGGTTTACGAGCAGTACTTC. The encoded protein is CAWRTGQGRVYEQYF.

The DNA for the CDR3 is TGTGCCAGCAGTGTTTTGAACACTGAAGCTTTCTTT. Its translation is CASSVLNTEAFF. The genes are TRBV6-1 and TRBJ1-1; no reliable D call. Germline V CDR1 and CDR2: MNHNS, SASEGT. The CDR3 loop spans 12 amino acids. Trimming took off 4 bases at V and 0 bases at J, with 3 bases between the two ends.

The rearrangement links TRBV30 to TRBJ2-3; TRBD1 matches 8 bases. J was trimmed by 6 bases and V by 1 base; bases with no gene match: 12. The V gene's germline CDR1 is GTSNPN and CDR2 SVGIG (reference sequence). The CDR3 runs 16 residues. The CDR3 here is CAWSAKGSGGIDTQYF. The DNA for the CDR3 is TGTGCCTGGAGTGCAAAGGGTTCAGGGGGCATCGATACGCAGTATTTT.

The chain employs TRBV5-1 and TRBJ1-1; D is uncertain. Deletions cut 0 bases from V and 0 bases from J, with 12 bases between. The CDR3 consists of 16 residues. CDR1 is SGHRS, CDR2 YFSETQ, per germline. The CDR3 loop is CASSLGVGFMNTEAFF. The CDR3 nucleotides are TGCGCCAGCAGCTTGGGCGTTGGGTTCATGAACACTGAAGCTTTCTTT.